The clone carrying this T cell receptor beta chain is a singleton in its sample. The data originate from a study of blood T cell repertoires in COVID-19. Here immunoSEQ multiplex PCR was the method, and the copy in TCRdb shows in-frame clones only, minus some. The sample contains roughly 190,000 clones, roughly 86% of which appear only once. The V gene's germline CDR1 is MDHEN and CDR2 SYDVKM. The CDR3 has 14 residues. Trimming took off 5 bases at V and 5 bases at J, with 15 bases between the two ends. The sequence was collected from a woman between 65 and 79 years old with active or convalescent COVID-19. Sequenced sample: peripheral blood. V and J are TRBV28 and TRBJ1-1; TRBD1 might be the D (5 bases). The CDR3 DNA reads TGTGCCAGCAGTCTCATATCAGGGTGGACTGAAGCTTTCTTT. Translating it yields CASSLISGWTEAFF.